The next 32 T cell receptor beta chains were all read from a single sample in a study of CD8 T cells in ankylosing spondylitis (dated by TCRdb to the late 2010s). Receptors were amplified or captured by 5' RACE. Sequenced on an Illumina MiSeq. TCRdb reprocessed the public reads (quality trimming at Q25 with fastp, clone calling with MiXCR) and kept in-frame beta chains. Each entry is one CDR3 protein sequence, shown with its most common DNA and genes. The sample contains 35,000 to 40,000 distinct CDR3 sequences, 16% of them found a single time. Approximately 43% of the sample rests with the top ten. The specimen sequenced was blood. The receptors originated from a male donor with ankylosing spondylitis or in good health (not recorded which).

The chain joins TRBV20-1 to TRBJ2-7; 8 bases align to TRBD2. The CDR3 length is 15 residues. Germline trimming cut 3 bases from V and 3 bases from J; bases unmatched to any gene: 10. From germline, CDR1 is DFQATT and CDR2 SNEGSKA (reference sequence). Written as DNA, the CDR3 is TGCAGTGCTAGTGCTCCCGGGACTAGAGTCTACGAGCAGTACTTC. Translated, it gives CSASAPGTRVYEQYF.

The chain couples TRBV6-2 or TRBV6-3 to TRBJ2-2, with unresolved D. V lost 6 bases to trimming and J lost 2 bases, with 10 bases between them. The germline V gene encodes CDR1 MNHEY and CDR2 SVGEGT. The CDR3 covers 14 residues. The CDR3 sequence: CASSRLLNTGELFF. CDR3 nucleotide sequence: TGTGCCAGCAGCCGACTCCTAAACACCGGGGAGCTGTTTTTT.

The chain is built from TRBV6-4 and TRBJ2-4; D is unresolved. CDR3 length: 18 residues. CDR1 and CDR2 from the germline V gene are MRHNA and SNTAGT. The V gene lost 2 bases and the J gene lost 1 base, with 18 bases spanning the gap. The CDR3 protein is CASSDLNEPVVAKNIQYF. In DNA form, the CDR3 reads TGTGCCAGCAGTGACCTCAACGAACCGGTGGTGGCCAAAAACATTCAGTACTTC.

For this clonotype: The junction does not match germline at one end; this may be a read error. This chain connects TRBV5-1 to TRBJ2-1, with D perhaps given as TRBD1 or TRBD2 (5 bases each). This CDR3 contains 14 residues. CDR1 SGHRS and CDR2 YFSETQ come from the germline V gene. The CDR3 is CVSKRGPGSNEQFF. CDR3 bases: TGCGTCAGCAAGAGGGGCCCAGGTAGTAATGAGCAGTTCTTC.

This clonotype was recorded many times. This chain joins TRBV7-2 and TRBJ2-7; 8 bases are shared with TRBD1. The CDR3 has 16 amino acids. Germline CDR1 and CDR2: SGHTA and FQGNSA. The ends lost 1 base at V and 3 bases at J; junction bases unmatched: 8. The CDR3 region has the DNA TGTGCCAGCAGCTTAGGTGGCAGGGGGCCCCTCTACGAGCAGTACGTC. Translated, it gives CASSLGGRGPLYEQYV.

The sample holds a few counts of this clonotype. The rearrangement links TRBV28 to TRBJ1-5; 10 nucleotides agree with TRBD1. CDR1 MDHEN and CDR2 SYDVKM come from the germline V gene. This CDR3 contains 14 residues. The trim removed 10 bases at V and 4 bases at J, leaving 7 bases unmatched. The CDR3 reads CATRRQGANQPQHF. The CDR3, as DNA: TGTGCCACCCGAAGACAGGGGGCAAATCAGCCCCAGCATTTT.

This clonotype showed up just a few times. J is TRBJ2-2 and V is TRBV28, with D perhaps matching TRBD1 (6 bases). This CDR3 region has 16 residues. CDR1 and CDR2 (germline): MDHEN, SYDVKM. V lost 5 bases and J lost 5, with 18 bases in between. In nucleotides, the CDR3 is TGTGCCAGCAGTCTACAGGGAATAGCAGGAACCGGGGAGCTGTTTTTT. It translates to CASSLQGIAGTGELFF.

This sequence joins TRBV20-1 and TRBJ1-4; 11 bases agree with TRBD1. Germline CDR1 and CDR2: DFQATT and SNEGSKA (reference sequence). This CDR3 has 15 residues. J lost 4 bases, V lost 6 bases, and 7 bases had no gene match. The chain's CDR3 is CSAPDRGRSNEKLFF. The CDR3 nucleotides read TGCAGTGCGCCGGACAGGGGGCGGAGTAATGAAAAACTGTTTTTT.

This clonotype was seen a handful of times. The chain links TRBV7-2 to TRBJ2-3, with 7 bases aligning to TRBD2. The CDR3 runs to 16 residues. The germline CDR1 and CDR2 sequences are SGHTA and FQGNSA. The ends lost 3 bases at V and 1 base at J; junction bases unmatched: 7. CDR3 DNA: TGTGCCAGCAGCTTGGGGAGGGCGGGAGGCACAGATACGCAGTATTTT. Protein sequence: CASSLGRAGGTDTQYF.

This clonotype was observed a few times. Written as DNA, the CDR3 is TGTGCCAGCAGCTTGGCGGGTCACGGGGAGCTGTTTTTT. This sequence encodes CASSLAGHGELFF. The chain carries TRBV7-7 and TRBJ2-2, with D possibly matching TRBD2 (5 bases). The germline V and J ends were trimmed by 3 bases and 7 bases, with 9 bases remaining between them. In germline, CDR1 is SSHAT, CDR2 FNYEAQ (reference sequence). This CDR3 is built from 13 residues.

The chain links TRBV28 to TRBJ2-7; perhaps TRBD1 as D (5 bases). Trimming left V 3 bases short and J 2 bases short, with 17 bases between. CDR3 length equals 16 residues. The germline CDR1 and CDR2 sequences are MDHEN and SYDVKM. The CDR3 loop reads CASSFGMGLATYEQYF. The CDR3 DNA reads as TGTGCCAGCAGTTTCGGAATGGGGCTGGCCACCTACGAGCAGTACTTC.

This clonotype was counted only a few times. This chain joins TRBV7-9 and TRBJ1-3, with 9 bases identical to TRBD1. Germline trimming cut 2 bases from V and 4 bases from J; bases unmatched to any gene: 9. CDR3 length equals 17 residues. Germline-derived CDR1 and CDR2 are SEHNR and FQNEAQ (reference sequence). In DNA, the CDR3 is TGTGCCAGCAGCTTAACCCGCGGGACAGGGAGAGGAAACACCATATATTTT. It codes for CASSLTRGTGRGNTIYF.

V gene TRBV12-3 or TRBV12-4 combines with J gene TRBJ1-4; D is possibly TRBD1 (5 bases). With 3 bases removed from V and 5 bases from J, the gap between germline ends came to 13 bases. The CDR3 spans 15 residues. CDR3 region: CASSFVQGGNEKLFF. The CDR3 bases are TGTGCCAGCAGTTTTGTCCAGGGAGGGAATGAAAAACTGTTTTTT.

J is TRBJ2-2 and V is TRBV2; 8 nucleotides agree with TRBD1. This CDR3 region has 15 residues. Germline values: CDR1 SNHLY, CDR2 FYNNEI. The trim removed 6 bases at V and 4 bases at J, leaving 7 bases unmatched. CDR3 residues: CASRGRGPVTGELFF. Here the CDR3 DNA reads TGTGCCAGCAGAGGCAGGGGGCCGGTCACCGGGGAGCTGTTTTTT.

The V and J genes are TRBV29-1 and TRBJ1-1; a weak D match, TRBD1 (5 bases). With 3 bases removed from V and 4 bases from J, the gap between germline ends came to 6 bases. This CDR3 has 11 residues. Germline V gene lookup returns CDR1 SQVTM and CDR2 ANQGSEA. For the CDR3, the DNA is TGCAGCGTTGATGGGGGCACTGAAGCTTTCTTT. It is translated as CSVDGGTEAFF.

This clonotype was detected a few times. The V call is TRBV15, the J call TRBJ1-5; D not resolved. Germline assignment: CDR1 LNHNV and CDR2 YYDKDF (reference sequence). The CDR3 extends over 13 amino acids. Trimming stripped 0 bases from V and 7 bases from J, with 7 bases between. The CDR3: CATSRDPGQPQHF. DNA for the CDR3: TGTGCCACCAGCAGAGATCCCGGACAGCCCCAGCATTTT.

This clonotype was seen more than once but under ten times. The chain joins TRBV29-1 to TRBJ1-4; D unresolved. Germline-derived CDR1 and CDR2 are SQVTM and ANQGSEA. The CDR3 has 12 amino acids. The V and J ends lost 8 bases and 2 bases respectively, with 9 bases between them. CDR3 nucleotide sequence: TGCAGCCCCGGGATGACTAATGAAAAACTGTTTTTT. Amino acids: CSPGMTNEKLFF. The full variable domain, its missing parts supplied by reference TRBV29-1 and TRBJ1-4, is SAVISQKPSRDICQRGTSLTIQCQVDSQVTMMFWYRQQPGQSLTLIATANQGSEATYESGFVIDKFPISRPNLTFSTLTVSNMSPEDSSIYLCSPGMTNEKLFFGSGTQLSVL.

The chain is built from TRBV6-2 or TRBV6-3 and TRBJ2-1; TRBD1 matches 8 bases. The CDR3 loop spans 16 amino acids. The V and J ends lost 7 bases and 0 bases, in that order; junction bases with no gene match: 8. The germline gives CDR1 MNHEY, CDR2 SVGEGT. The CDR3 sequence is CASIPYTGGSYNEQFF. The CDR3 nucleotides read TGTGCCAGCATACCCTATACAGGGGGCTCCTACAATGAGCAGTTCTTC.

There are a few counts of this clonotype. The genes are TRBV12-3 or TRBV12-4 and TRBJ1-4; 7 bases agree with TRBD1. J gave up 4 bases and V 4 bases, and 9 bases lay outside the gene matches. CDR3 length equals 16 residues. Here the CDR3 DNA reads TGTGCCAGCAGTTCCCCCAAAGGGGACAGTAATGAAAAACTGTTTTTT. Encoded protein: CASSSPKGDSNEKLFF.

The chain is built from TRBV5-1 and TRBJ2-2; D unclear. Germline CDR1 is SGHRS and CDR2 is YFSETQ. V gave up 3 bases and J gave up 9 bases, with 6 bases separating them. CDR3 length equals 11 residues. The CDR3 bases are TGCGCCAGCAGCTCCAGCTGGGAGCTGTTTTTT. It specifies CASSSSWELFF. Based on the CDR3 plus reference TRBV5-1 and TRBJ2-2, the full variable domain is KAGVTQTPRYLIKTRGQQVTLSCSPISGHRSVSWYQQTPGQGLQFLFEYFSETQRNKGNFPGRFSGRQFSNSRSEMNVSTLELGDSALYLCASSSSWELFFGEGSRLTVL.

This clonotype occurred a few times. The chain couples TRBV7-9 to TRBJ2-1, with D perhaps matching TRBD2 (5 bases). Per germline, CDR1 SEHNR and CDR2 FQNEAQ (reference sequence). This CDR3 is built from 14 residues. V was cut by 1 base and J by 8 bases, with 12 bases left in between. CDR3 sequence reads: CASSLDTPRDEQFF. The CDR3 DNA reads TGTGCCAGCAGCTTAGACACTCCGAGGGATGAGCAGTTCTTC.

V usage is TRBV20-1 and J usage is TRBJ2-7, with 12 bases identical to TRBD2. The CDR3 covers 14 residues. With V trimmed by 0 bases and J by 7 bases, 4 bases remained unmatched. Per the germline V gene, CDR1 is DFQATT and CDR2 is SNEGSKA (reference sequence). CDR3 region: CSARDGGLAGEQYF. In DNA form, the CDR3 reads TGCAGTGCTAGAGATGGTGGACTAGCGGGGGAGCAGTACTTC.

This clonotype appeared a few times. The chain recombines TRBV27 with TRBJ2-3, with 13 bases lining up with TRBD2. Germline lookup yields CDR1 MNHEY and CDR2 SMNVEV (reference sequence). Trimming removed 6 bases from V and 2 bases from J; junction bases left unmatched: 2. CDR3 size: 15 residues. This chain's CDR3 is CASRGLAGFTDTQYF. CDR3 sequence (DNA): TGTGCCAGCAGGGGACTAGCGGGATTCACAGATACGCAGTATTTT.

The table lists this clonotype with a few counts. V and J are TRBV20-1 and TRBJ1-3; D gene uncertain. This CDR3 is 12 amino acids long. Germline V gives CDR1 DFQATT, CDR2 SNEGSKA (reference sequence). V lost 7 bases and J lost 0, with 7 bases in between. CDR3 nucleotides: TGCAGTGTAGGTAGCTCTGGAAACACCATATATTTT. Translating it yields CSVGSSGNTIYF.

The CDR3 DNA sequence: TGTGCCAGCAGCTTCTATCTGCGGGGCTCCTACGAGCAGTACTTC. Translated, it gives CASSFYLRGSYEQYF. The chain is built from TRBV7-2 and TRBJ2-7, with D perhaps matching TRBD2 (6 bases). The germline CDR1 and CDR2 sequences are SGHTA and FQGNSA. CDR3 size: 15 residues. V dropped 3 bases and J dropped 0 bases, with 12 bases sitting between them.

The sample holds a few counts of this clonotype. This chain uses TRBV5-6 with TRBJ2-2; D perhaps matches TRBD2 (5 bases). Trimming took off 2 bases at V and 2 bases at J, with 13 bases between the two ends. This CDR3 contains 16 residues. Germline V gene data show CDR1 as SGHDT and CDR2 as YYEEEE. In DNA, the CDR3 is TGTGCCAGCAGCTTAGGTCTAGCAGACAACACCGGGGAGCTGTTTTTT. The encoded protein is CASSLGLADNTGELFF.

This clonotype appeared a few times. The chain has TRBV20-1 and TRBJ1-5; D gene unclear. Per the germline V gene, CDR1 is DFQATT and CDR2 is SNEGSKA (reference sequence). Trimming took 1 base from V and 0 from J, leaving 10 bases between them. The CDR3 has 15 residues. The CDR3 DNA follows: TGCAGTGCTAGAGTAAACTCATATAGCAATCAGCCCCAGCATTTT. Protein product: CSARVNSYSNQPQHF.

This clonotype was detected a few times. The chain joins TRBV7-9 to TRBJ2-1, with 9 bases lining up with TRBD2. J lost 8 bases, V lost 6 bases, and 11 bases had no gene match. Germline CDR1 SEHNR, CDR2 FQNEAQ (reference sequence). The CDR3 runs to 15 residues. The CDR3 DNA sequence: TGTGCCAGCAGGGAGATTAGCGGGGGAGGCGATGAGCAGTTCTTC. Residues: CASREISGGGDEQFF.

This chain joins TRBV12-3 or TRBV12-4 and TRBJ2-1; TRBD2 agrees at 8 bases. The CDR3 has 15 residues. Trimming cost V 3 bases and J 5 bases; bases outside gene matches: 6. The CDR3 loop reads CASSFLAGRDNEQFF. The CDR3 DNA reads TGTGCCAGCAGTTTTCTAGCGGGTAGAGACAATGAGCAGTTCTTC.

A few counts support this clonotype. This sequence joins TRBV20-1 and TRBJ1-4; D is ambiguous. The CDR3 has 14 residues. Germline assignment: CDR1 DFQATT and CDR2 SNEGSKA (reference sequence). Trimming took off 0 bases at V and 8 bases at J, with 13 bases between the two ends. CDR3 amino acids: CSARDMAFGEKLFF. The CDR3 DNA sequence: TGCAGTGCTAGAGATATGGCGTTTGGGGAAAAACTGTTTTTT.

This chain joins TRBV12-3 or TRBV12-4 and TRBJ2-1; D unclear. The CDR3 extends over 12 amino acids. V lost 6 bases, J lost 8 bases, and 11 bases lay in between. The CDR3 spells CASSQLVDEQFF. In DNA, the CDR3 is TGTGCCAGCAGCCAACTTGTCGATGAGCAGTTCTTC.

This clonotype was seen many times. The V call is TRBV29-1, the J call TRBJ2-5; perhaps TRBD2 as D (5 bases). V lost 3 bases and J 8 bases, leaving 16 bases between the germline ends. CDR3 length: 13 amino acids. Germline CDR1 reads SQVTM; CDR2 reads ANQGSEA. CDR3 in amino acids: CSVDGVEWATQYF. CDR3 in DNA: TGCAGCGTTGACGGGGTGGAATGGGCCACCCAGTACTTC.